The 27 T cell receptor beta chains reported below all come from one sample, sequenced in a study of a mutant IDH1 vaccine in newly diagnosed glioma. The assay was immunoSEQ multiplex PCR, and TCRdb's table has in-frame clones only and misses some. The table includes 50,000 to 70,000 clones, about 74% detected once. The time point denotes: week 35, safety follow-up. Vaccination used 300 ug of mutant IDH1 20-mer peptide per dose, with topical imiquimod. These TCRs' antigens remain unknown. Source: PBMCs, taken from a glioma patient whose treatment included an IDH1 peptide vaccine. The receptors were gathered from a man in his fifties with glioma.

The DNA for the CDR3 is TGCAGCGTTGTTCGGGCTGAAGCTTTCTTT. This encodes CSVVRAEAFF. This chain connects TRBV29-1 to TRBJ1-1, with unresolved D. The germline V gene has CDR1 SQVTM and CDR2 ANQGSEA. The CDR3 runs to 10 residues. The ends were cut back, 4 bases at V and 6 bases at J, with 6 bases in the middle.

This clone was recorded a few times. Other DNA sequences from this sample encode an identical CDR3 as well. V and J are TRBV6-1 and TRBJ1-3; 7 bases line up with TRBD1. Germline loops: CDR1 MNHNS, CDR2 SASEGT. The V gene end was trimmed by 3 bases and the J gene end by 2 bases; junction bases not matched to a gene: 1. This CDR3 spans 14 amino acids. Here the CDR3 reads CASSDDRAGNTIYF. CDR3 DNA: TGTGCCAGCAGTGACGACAGGGCTGGAAACACCATATATTTT.

The gene calls are TRBV19 and TRBJ1-4, with 10 bases lining up with TRBD1. The CDR3 runs to 20 residues. CDR1 is LNHDA and CDR2 is SQIVND in the germline V gene (reference sequence). Trimming took 3 bases from V and 3 from J; bases not matched to a gene: 16. The CDR3 sequence: CASSIGDRGQAGKANEKLFF. The CDR3 DNA sequence: TGTGCCAGTAGTATTGGGGACAGGGGACAAGCAGGTAAGGCTAATGAAAAACTGTTTTTT.

A single count supports this clone. This chain connects TRBV28 to TRBJ1-1, with a tentative D call TRBD1 (5 bases). In germline, CDR1 is MDHEN, CDR2 SYDVKM. V lost 6 bases, J lost 2 bases, and 13 bases lay in between. The CDR3 spans 14 residues. The DNA of the CDR3 is TGTGCCAGCAGCTCCGGACAACCTAACACTGAAGCTTTCTTT. Residues: CASSSGQPNTEAFF.

The chain is built from TRBV10-3 and TRBJ1-5; a possible D gene is TRBD1 (5 bases). The V gene lost 8 bases and the J gene lost 7 bases, with 12 bases spanning the gap. The CDR3 length is 12 residues. The germline V gene has CDR1 ENHRY and CDR2 SYGVKD. The CDR3 reads CAIGGFEQPQHF. As DNA, the CDR3 is TGTGCCATCGGGGGGTTCGAACAGCCCCAGCATTTT.

This chain joins TRBV29-1 and TRBJ1-5; D unresolved. CDR1 SQVTM and CDR2 ANQGSEA come from the germline V gene. The ends were cut back, 6 bases at V and 7 bases at J, with 16 bases in the middle. CDR3 size: 13 residues. The CDR3 protein is CSVQWGRSQPQHF. CDR3 in DNA: TGCAGCGTCCAATGGGGTAGGTCGCAGCCCCAGCATTTT.

This clone was counted once. The chain joins TRBV4-3 to TRBJ2-1; 15 bases are a match to TRBD2. After removal of 0 bases from V and 3 bases from J, the junction contained 3 bases not matched to a gene. Germline V gives CDR1 LGHNA, CDR2 YSLEER. CDR3 size: 18 residues. DNA for the CDR3: TGCGCCAGCAGCCAAGAACCGGGACTAGCGGGGGGCTACAATGAGCAGTTCTTC. It codes for CASSQEPGLAGGYNEQFF.

This clone was recorded a few times. This chain connects TRBV14 to TRBJ2-3; 7 nucleotides line up with TRBD1. Trimming cost V 4 bases and J 5 bases; bases outside gene matches: 12. Germline CDR1 and CDR2: SGHDN and FVKESK. This CDR3 has 16 residues. The CDR3 nucleotides read TGTGCCAGCAGCCCTCGCAGGGGGATCAGGGGAGATACGCAGTATTTT. The encoded protein is CASSPRRGIRGDTQYF.

The chain carries TRBV30 and TRBJ2-6; D remains ambiguous. With 3 bases removed from V and 2 bases from J, the gap between germline ends came to 5 bases. This CDR3 is 13 amino acids long. Germline CDR1 GTSNPN, CDR2 SVGIG (reference sequence). The CDR3 DNA follows: TGTGCCTGGAGGATAGCTGGGGCCAACGTCCTGACTTTC. This codes for CAWRIAGANVLTF.

This chain uses TRBV28 with TRBJ2-5, with 7 bases fitting TRBD2. Germline CDR1 and CDR2: MDHEN and SYDVKM. The CDR3 runs 12 residues. The trim removed 7 bases at V and 9 bases at J, leaving 8 bases unmatched. Here the CDR3 DNA reads TGTGCCAGCAACAATCTCCGGGAGGCCCAGTACTTC. It encodes CASNNLREAQYF.

V is TRBV5-6 and J is TRBJ2-1; D might be TRBD1 (6 bases). Germline CDR1 SGHDT, CDR2 YYEEEE. Trimming stripped 4 bases from V and 8 bases from J, with 22 bases between. The CDR3 consists of 16 residues. CDR3 nucleotide sequence: TGTGCCAGCAGCCCGCCAGGGGCAGGGGCTCGCTATGAGCAGTTCTTC. It yields the protein CASSPPGAGARYEQFF.

The chain joins TRBV5-1 to TRBJ2-6; D not resolved. Germline V CDR1 and CDR2: SGHRS, YFSETQ. CDR3 length: 15 amino acids. V lost 3 bases, J lost 2 bases, and 9 bases lay in between. The CDR3 DNA follows: TGCGCCAGCAGCTGGATGGGGACTGGGGCCAACGTCCTGACTTTC. Translation gives CASSWMGTGANVLTF.

The rearrangement joins TRBV2 to TRBJ1-4; D call uncertain. This CDR3 spans 19 amino acids. V dropped 3 bases and J dropped 0 bases, with 20 bases sitting between them. Germline CDR1 is SNHLY and CDR2 is FYNNEI. The CDR3 DNA sequence: TGTGCCAGCAGTGAGTTTAGGGCGGGAATCATCTCAACTAATGAAAAACTGTTTTTT. Protein: CASSEFRAGIISTNEKLFF. Full variable domain (outside the CDR3, taken from reference TRBV2 and TRBJ1-4): EPEVTQTPSHQVTQMGQEVILRCVPISNHLYFYWYRQILGQKVEFLVSFYNNEISEKSEIFDDQFSVERPDGSNFTLKIRSTKLEDSAMYFCASSEFRAGIISTNEKLFFGSGTQLSVL.

The rearrangement joins TRBV25-1 to TRBJ1-5; tentative D call: TRBD1 (6 bases). This CDR3 comprises 17 residues. With 7 bases removed from V and 1 base from J, the gap between germline ends came to 20 bases. The V gene's germline CDR1 is MGHDK and CDR2 SYGVNS. The CDR3 here is CASKGKVGGESNQPQHF. CDR3 bases: TGTGCCAGCAAGGGGAAAGTTGGGGGCGAGAGCAATCAGCCCCAGCATTTT.

The chain carries TRBV10-3 and TRBJ2-1; 7 bases align to TRBD1. The CDR3 runs 15 residues. CDR1 and CDR2 from the germline V gene are ENHRY and SYGVKD. V was pared by 2 bases and J by 7 bases, with 8 bases of the junction left unmatched. CDR3 in amino acids: CAISETDKTGNEQFF. Written as DNA, the CDR3 is TGTGCCATCAGTGAGACTGATAAGACAGGGAATGAGCAGTTCTTC.

V is TRBV9 and J is TRBJ2-3, with D tentatively TRBD1 (6 bases). V shed 4 bases and J shed 3 bases, with 18 bases lying between them. CDR1 is SGDLS and CDR2 is YYNGEE in the germline V gene. The CDR3 loop spans 16 amino acids. CDR3 region: CASSPSRDIWTDTQYF. The DNA for the CDR3 is TGTGCCAGCAGCCCTAGCCGGGACATTTGGACAGATACGCAGTATTTT.

The count of this clone is one. For the CDR3, the DNA is TGTGCCAGCAGTTATGGGGGGCCCGGGGAGCTGTTTTTT. It encodes CASSYGGPGELFF. The chain has TRBV6-6 and TRBJ2-2; D is tentatively TRBD1 or TRBD2 (6 bases each). Germline loops: CDR1 MNHNY, CDR2 SVGAGI (reference sequence). This CDR3 region has 13 residues. Trimming removed 3 bases from V and 6 bases from J, with 8 bases in between.

Here the CDR3 reads CAWFWAGTRVTGELFF. In DNA, the CDR3 is TGTGCCTGGTTCTGGGCGGGGACCCGAGTCACCGGGGAGCTGTTTTTT. The chain is built from TRBV30 and TRBJ2-2; possibly TRBD2 for D (6 bases). Germline lookup yields CDR1 GTSNPN and CDR2 SVGIG (reference sequence). The V and J ends lost 5 bases and 4 bases respectively, with 20 bases between them. The CDR3 runs to 16 residues.

The gene calls are TRBV9 and TRBJ1-1, with D uncertain. CDR1 and CDR2 from the germline V gene are SGDLS and YYNGEE. This CDR3 region has 13 residues. The V end lost 0 bases, the J end lost 6 bases, and 9 bases lay between the germline ends. The CDR3 DNA follows: TGTGCCAGCAGCGTAGGTCAAGGTGCTGAAGCTTTCTTT. It encodes CASSVGQGAEAFF.

The chain couples TRBV6-5 to TRBJ1-2, with 7 bases aligning to TRBD1. Germline V lookup: CDR1 MNHEY, CDR2 SVGAGI. CDR3 size: 15 residues. With V trimmed by 5 bases and J by 0 bases, 6 bases remained unmatched. The CDR3 loop reads CASSGVTGTNYGYTF. CDR3 nucleotide sequence: TGTGCCAGCAGTGGGGTGACAGGGACTAACTATGGCTACACCTTC.

The rearrangement uses TRBV6-1 and TRBJ2-7; 8 bases map to TRBD2. CDR1 MNHNS and CDR2 SASEGT come from the germline V gene. The CDR3 loop spans 14 amino acids. V was pared by 8 bases and J by 2 bases, with 8 bases of the junction left unmatched. For the CDR3, the DNA is TGTGCCAGCCTAGGACTAGCACCCCCCTACGAGCAGTACTTC. This gives the protein CASLGLAPPYEQYF.

The gene calls are TRBV4-1 and TRBJ1-3; D perhaps matches TRBD1 (5 bases). The CDR3 covers 16 residues. Trimming stripped 3 bases from V and 2 bases from J, with 14 bases between. Germline assignment: CDR1 MGHRA and CDR2 YSYEKL. DNA for the CDR3: TGCGCCAGCAGCCAGGGGGGTCCTCAGCCTGGAAACACCATATATTTT. Translated: CASSQGGPQPGNTIYF.

This clone was detected a few times. The chain carries TRBV4-1 and TRBJ2-5; D is uncertain. The CDR3 runs to 15 residues. Deletions cut 0 bases from V and 3 bases from J, with 11 bases between. CDR1 is MGHRA, CDR2 YSYEKL, per germline. The CDR3: CASSQDRAPKETQYF. CDR3 coding DNA: TGCGCCAGCAGCCAAGATCGTGCCCCAAAAGAGACCCAGTACTTC.

This clone was seen only a few times. V is TRBV14 and J is TRBJ2-5; D is uncertain. Trimming stripped 4 bases from V and 5 bases from J, with 14 bases between. Germline V gene sequence: CDR1 SGHDN, CDR2 FVKESK. The CDR3 has 14 residues. The CDR3 spells CASSPRGLPETQYF. The CDR3 DNA follows: TGTGCCAGCAGCCCGAGAGGTCTTCCCGAGACCCAGTACTTC.

The genes are TRBV21-1 and TRBJ2-3; TRBD1 is the table's D call, not checked against the DNA. TRBV21-1 corresponds to a pseudogene. The CDR3 runs to 17 residues. As DNA, the CDR3 is TGTGCCAGCACCCCGGGACAGGGTGGGTTGGGCACAGATACGCAGTATTTT. Its translation is CASTPGQGGLGTDTQYF.

There are a few counts of this clone. DNA for the CDR3: TGTGCCAGTAGTATGAAGGGGGGAACTGAAGCTTTCTTT. Protein sequence: CASSMKGGTEAFF. The chain joins TRBV19 to TRBJ1-1, with D perhaps matching TRBD1 (6 bases). V was shortened by 3 bases and J by 5 bases, with 10 bases between the two germline ends. From germline, CDR1 is LNHDA and CDR2 SQIVND (reference sequence). CDR3 length equals 13 residues.

The DNA of the CDR3 is TGTGCCAGCAGTTACGATCAAGCGGCCTACGAGCAGTACTTC. It is translated as CASSYDQAAYEQYF. The J gene is TRBJ2-7, the V gene TRBV6-5; tentatively, D is TRBD2 (5 bases). V shed 2 bases and J shed 2 bases, with 10 bases lying between them. Germline CDR1 reads MNHEY; CDR2 reads SVGAGI. The CDR3 loop spans 14 amino acids.